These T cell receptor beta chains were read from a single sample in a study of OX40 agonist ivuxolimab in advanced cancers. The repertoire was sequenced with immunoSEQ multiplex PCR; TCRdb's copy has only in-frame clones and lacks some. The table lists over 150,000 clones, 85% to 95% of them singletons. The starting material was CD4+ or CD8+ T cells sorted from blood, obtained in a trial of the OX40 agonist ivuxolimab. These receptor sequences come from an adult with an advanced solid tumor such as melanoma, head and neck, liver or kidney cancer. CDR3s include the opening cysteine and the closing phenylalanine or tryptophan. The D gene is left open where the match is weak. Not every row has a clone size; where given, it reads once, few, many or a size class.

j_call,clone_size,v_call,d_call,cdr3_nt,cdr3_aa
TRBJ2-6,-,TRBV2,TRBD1,TGTGCCAGCAGCGGGACAGGGTCTGGGGGGGCCAACGTCCTGACTTTC,CASSGTGSGGANVLTF
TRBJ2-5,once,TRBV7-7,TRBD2,TGTGCTAGCAGCCTAGCGGGGCTACAAGAGACCCAGTACTTC,CASSLAGLQETQYF
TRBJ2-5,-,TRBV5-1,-,TGCGCCAGCAGCGACGGTGACGAGACCCAGTACTTC,CASSDGDETQYF
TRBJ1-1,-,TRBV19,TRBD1,TGTGCCAGTAGCGGGGACAGAGGGAGGGGTGAAGCTTTCTTT,CASSGDRGRGEAFF
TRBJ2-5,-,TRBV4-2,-,TGTGCCAGCAGCCCTGTTTGGGGACAAGAGACCCAGTACTTC,CASSPVWGQETQYF
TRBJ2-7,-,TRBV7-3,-,TGTGCCAGCAGCTCGAATGGGGGCGAGCAGTACTTC,CASSSNGGEQYF
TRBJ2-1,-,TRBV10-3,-,TGTGCCGCAGCGCGGGACGAGGACAATGAGCAGTTCTTC,CAAARDEDNEQFF
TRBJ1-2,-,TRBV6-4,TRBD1,TGTGCCAGCAGTGACCAACCGACAGGGGGTTATGGCTACACCTTC,CASSDQPTGGYGYTF
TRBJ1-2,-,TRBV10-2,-,TGCGCCAGCAGTAGGGCAGGCGCTAACTATGGCTACACCTTC,CASSRAGANYGYTF
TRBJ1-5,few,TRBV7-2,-,TGTGCCAGCAGCCCGGACGGCAATCAGCCCCAGCATTTT,CASSPDGNQPQHF
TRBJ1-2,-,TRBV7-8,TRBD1,TGTGCCAGCAGCGATCAGGGGGAGGGTGGCTACACCTTC,CASSDQGEGGYTF
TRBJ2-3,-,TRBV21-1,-,TGTGCCAGCAGCAAAGAGGAGACAGGCACAGATACGCAGTATTTT,CASSKEETGTDTQYF
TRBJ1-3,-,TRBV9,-,TGTGCCAGCAGCGTAGTGGGACCCATCTCTGGAAACACCATATATTTT,CASSVVGPISGNTIYF
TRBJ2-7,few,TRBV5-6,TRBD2,TGTGCCAGCAACCCGGGACTAGCGGGGGGGCTTGGGGAGCAGTACTTC,CASNPGLAGGLGEQYF
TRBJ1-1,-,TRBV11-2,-,TGTGCCAGCAGCTTATTAGGCCCGGGACAAATGAACACTGAAGCTTTCTTT,CASSLLGPGQMNTEAFF
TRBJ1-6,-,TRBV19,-,TGTGCCAGTAGTATAGTCGGTGGATCTTATAATTCACCCCTCCACTTT,CASSIVGGSYNSPLHF
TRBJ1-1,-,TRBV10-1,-,TGCGCCAGTTCGGCCGGGCCCTTCGGCACTGAAGCTTTCTTT,CASSAGPFGTEAFF
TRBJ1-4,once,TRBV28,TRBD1,TGTGCCAGCAGTTTGACAGGGGGTGAAAAACTGTTTTTT,CASSLTGGEKLFF
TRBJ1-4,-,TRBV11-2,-,-,CASSPDVPGFPLNEKLFF
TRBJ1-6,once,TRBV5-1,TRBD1,TGCGCCAGCAGCCCCACAGGGGAAAACTATAATTCACCCCTCCACTTT,CASSPTGENYNSPLHF
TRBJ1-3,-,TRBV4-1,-,TGCGCCAGCAGCCAAGATCGAAACTCTGGAAACACCATATATTTT,CASSQDRNSGNTIYF
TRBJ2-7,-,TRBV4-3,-,TGCGCCAGCAGCCAAGGGGGTGTAGGGGGCTACGAGCAGTACTTC,CASSQGGVGGYEQYF
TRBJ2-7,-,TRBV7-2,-,TGTGCCAGCAGCGCCTTAACTAACTACGAGCAGTACTTC,CASSALTNYEQYF
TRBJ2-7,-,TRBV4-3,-,TGCGCCAGCAGCCAAGAGGTTAGCGACTACGAGCAGTACTTC,CASSQEVSDYEQYF
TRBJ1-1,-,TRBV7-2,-,TGTGCCAGCAGCTTAGTGGGGCGTGACACTGAAGCTTTCTTT,CASSLVGRDTEAFF
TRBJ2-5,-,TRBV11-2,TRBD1,TGTGCCAGCAGCATAAGGGACAGGGAATGGGAGACCCAGTACTTC,CASSIRDREWETQYF
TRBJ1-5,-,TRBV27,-,TGTGCCAGCAGTTTCTGGGGACAGCCCCAGCATTTT,CASSFWGQPQHF
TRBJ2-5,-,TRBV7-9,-,TGTGCCAGCAGCTCACAGGGCCTGGGGGAGACCCAGTACTTC,CASSSQGLGETQYF
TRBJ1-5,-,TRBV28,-,TGTGCCAGCAGTCTCCCCAGGGATGGGAATCAGCCCCAGCATTTT,CASSLPRDGNQPQHF